This T cell receptor beta chain was retrieved from a study of T cells in localized non-small cell lung cancer. This CDR3 comprises 15 residues. The V end lost 5 bases, the J end lost 3 bases, and 16 bases lay between the germline ends. CDR1 and CDR2 (germline): MDHEN, SYDVKM. Points from the study as a whole: Longer overall survival associated with higher blood T cell density; shorter survival with higher adjacent-lung clonality.

Clones were sequenced by immunoSEQ multiplex PCR, and TCRdb holds only the in-frame ones, with some missing. The sample holds 1,500 to 2,000 clones; around 27% are singletons and the top ten take about 20%. Worth noting for this clone: Its antigen is unidentified.

V and J are TRBV28 and TRBJ2-5; D may be TRBD2 (5 bases). This TCR came from a female donor over 55 with stage I lung adenocarcinoma. This specimen consisted of normal lung tissue next to the tumor, obtained before any cancer treatment. The CDR3 is CASSPPGLAKETQYF. As DNA, the CDR3 is TGTGCCAGCAGTCCGCCCGGCCTAGCTAAAGAGACCCAGTACTTC.